A single sample gave rise to the 24 T cell receptor beta chains below, sequenced in a study of T cell responses to AZD1222 COVID-19 vaccine. Assay: immunoSEQ multiplex PCR; the TCRdb copy retains only in-frame clones and omits some. The data hold 56,000 or so clones, with 80% observed a single time. Sequenced material: peripheral blood, taken 28 days after the second AZD1222 dose. The receptors derive from an adult who received the AZD1222 COVID-19 vaccine.

J is TRBJ2-7 and V is TRBV2, with 8 nucleotides matching TRBD2. The CDR3 contains 15 residues. CDR1 is SNHLY and CDR2 is FYNNEI in the germline V gene. V lost 6 bases to trimming and J lost 3 bases; unmatched junction nucleotides: 10. DNA for the CDR3: TGTGCCAGCAGGGAGGGACTAGGGGATTTCTACGAGCAGTACTTC. Encoded protein: CASREGLGDFYEQYF. Drawing the rest from reference TRBV2 and TRBJ2-7, the complete variable domain is EPEVTQTPSHQVTQMGQEVILRCVPISNHLYFYWYRQILGQKVEFLVSFYNNEISEKSEIFDDQFSVERPDGSNFTLKIRSTKLEDSAMYFCASREGLGDFYEQYFGPGTRLTVT.

The chain joins TRBV5-1 to TRBJ1-1; 7 bases are a match to TRBD1. With V trimmed by 7 bases and J by 0 bases, 6 bases remained unmatched. CDR1 and CDR2 from the germline V gene are SGHRS and YFSETQ. The CDR3 consists of 14 residues. CDR3 sequence reads: CASGQTGLNTEAFF. The CDR3 coding sequence is TGCGCCAGCGGCCAGACAGGGTTGAACACTGAAGCTTTCTTT.

The V call is TRBV5-4, the J call TRBJ1-4; 8 bases are a match to TRBD1. With 0 bases clipped from V and 4 bases from J, the junction kept 2 bases outside the gene matches. Germline CDR1 reads SGHNT; CDR2 reads YYREEE (reference sequence). CDR3 length: 15 amino acids. The CDR3 DNA follows: TGTGCCAGCAGCTTGGCAGGGGGCGATAATGAAAAACTGTTTTTT. Protein sequence: CASSLAGGDNEKLFF. The entire variable domain, with the rest obtained from reference TRBV5-4 and TRBJ1-4, is as follows: ETGVTQSPTHLIKTRGQQVTLRCSSQSGHNTVSWYQQALGQGPQFIFQYYREEENGRGNFPPRFSGLQFPNYSSELNVNALELDDSALYLCASSLAGGDNEKLFFGSGTQLSVL.

The V and J genes are TRBV18 and TRBJ2-7; 8 bases line up with TRBD1. Germline V gives CDR1 KGHSH, CDR2 LQKENI. The CDR3 loop spans 14 amino acids. Trimming at V came to 7 bases and at J to 0 bases, leaving 5 bases not matched to a gene. CDR3 loop: CASFRTGSSYEQYF. CDR3 DNA sequence: TGTGCCAGCTTTCGGACAGGGAGCTCCTACGAGCAGTACTTC. The complete variable domain, with remaining parts taken from reference TRBV18 and TRBJ2-7, reads NAGVMQNPRHLVRRRGQEARLRCSPMKGHSHVYWYRQLPEEGLKFMVYLQKENIIDESGMPKERFSAEFPKEGPSILRIQQVVRGDSAAYFCASFRTGSSYEQYFGPGTRLTVT.

V is TRBV29-1 and J is TRBJ1-2; D perhaps matches TRBD1 (5 bases). The CDR3 covers 15 residues. CDR1 SQVTM and CDR2 ANQGSEA come from the germline V gene. V dropped 0 bases and J dropped 4 bases, with 15 bases sitting between them. CDR3 in amino acids: CSVEDRDHGFYGYTF. CDR3 DNA: TGCAGCGTTGAAGATAGGGACCATGGCTTCTATGGCTACACCTTC.

The rearrangement joins TRBV19 to TRBJ2-1; 10 bases are shared with TRBD1. This CDR3 is built from 15 residues. Trimming removed 5 bases from V and 0 bases from J; junction bases left unmatched: 1. Germline V lookup: CDR1 LNHDA, CDR2 SQIVND (reference sequence). The DNA for the CDR3 is TGTGCCAGTAGTGGACAGGGGGTCTCCTACAATGAGCAGTTCTTC. As protein: CASSGQGVSYNEQFF.

This chain links TRBV6-5 with TRBJ1-1; tentatively, D is TRBD1 (5 bases). Germline values: CDR1 MNHEY, CDR2 SVGAGI. Trimming took off 6 bases at V and 5 bases at J, with 19 bases between the two ends. The CDR3 is made up of 15 amino acids. The CDR3 is CASSLQRHGATEAFF. The CDR3 nucleotides read TGTGCCAGCAGCCTACAGCGCCACGGGGCTACTGAAGCTTTCTTT.

J is TRBJ1-1 and V is TRBV5-4; no firm D call. CDR1 is SGHNT, CDR2 YYREEE, per germline (reference sequence). The CDR3 runs to 15 residues. Trimming shortened V by 2 bases and J by 11 bases, and 22 bases separated the two germline ends. This chain's CDR3 is CASSFKTDFTSSAFF. The CDR3, as DNA: TGTGCCAGCAGCTTTAAAACGGACTTTACGTCGTCCGCTTTCTTT.

This chain links TRBV10-2 with TRBJ2-3, with D hard to call. Trimming removed 2 bases at V and 3 bases at J, with 3 bases between. The CDR3 runs to 12 residues. Germline CDR1 is WSHSY and CDR2 is SAAADI. The CDR3 bases are TGCGCCAGCAGTGAGGTTACAGATACGCAGTATTTT. Amino acid sequence: CASSEVTDTQYF.

This rearrangement joins TRBV6-5 to TRBJ1-5; 10 bases agree with TRBD1. The CDR3 is made up of 15 amino acids. V trimming: 6 bases; J trimming: 6 bases; junction bases outside the gene matches: 8. Germline loops: CDR1 MNHEY, CDR2 SVGAGI. The CDR3 DNA reads as TGTGCCAGCAGCCACGGGACAGGGGTTGGTCAGCCCCAGCATTTT. Residues: CASSHGTGVGQPQHF.

V and J are TRBV5-1 and TRBJ1-1, with D unresolved. The CDR3 runs to 13 residues. Germline CDR1 reads SGHRS; CDR2 reads YFSETQ. Trimming removed 1 base at V and 2 bases at J, with 6 bases between. This CDR3 is CASSLSFNTEAFF. The CDR3 DNA sequence: TGCGCCAGCAGCTTGTCGTTCAACACTGAAGCTTTCTTT. The entire variable domain, with the rest obtained from reference TRBV5-1 and TRBJ1-1, is as follows: KAGVTQTPRYLIKTRGQQVTLSCSPISGHRSVSWYQQTPGQGLQFLFEYFSETQRNKGNFPGRFSGRQFSNSRSEMNVSTLELGDSALYLCASSLSFNTEAFFGQGTRLTVV.

The chain is built from TRBV30 and TRBJ1-1, with D unresolved. The ends were cut back, 5 bases at V and 1 base at J, with 14 bases in the middle. Germline CDR1 GTSNPN, CDR2 SVGIG (reference sequence). The CDR3 totals 14 residues. The CDR3 coding sequence is TGTGCCTGGCAAACTCTTCGACAGAACACTGAAGCTTTCTTT. Its translation is CAWQTLRQNTEAFF.

The chain links TRBV5-4 to TRBJ2-7; possibly TRBD1 for D (6 bases). Trimming stripped 1 base from V and 2 bases from J, with 7 bases between. Germline CDR1 is SGHNT and CDR2 is YYREEE (reference sequence). The CDR3 is 13 residues long. Written as DNA, the CDR3 is TGTGCCAGCAGCTTGCAGGGGCCCTACGAGCAGTACTTC. Residues: CASSLQGPYEQYF.

V and J are TRBV7-2 and TRBJ2-1, with D uncertain. This CDR3 has 15 residues. Germline CDR1 SGHTA, CDR2 FQGNSA. The V end was cut by 5 bases, the J end by 0 bases, with 11 bases between. The CDR3 loop is CASSPRRNSYNEQFF. The DNA for the CDR3 is TGTGCCAGCAGCCCCCGCCGAAACTCCTACAATGAGCAGTTCTTC.

V and J are TRBV19 and TRBJ2-3; possibly TRBD2 for D (6 bases). Deletions cut 5 bases from V and 0 bases from J, with 9 bases between. CDR1 and CDR2 (germline): LNHDA, SQIVND (reference sequence). This CDR3 spans 14 amino acids. The CDR3 spells CASSPGTSTDTQYF. CDR3 in DNA: TGTGCCAGTAGTCCCGGGACTAGCACAGATACGCAGTATTTT.

The rearrangement uses TRBV3-1 (or the pseudogene TRBV3-2) and TRBJ2-1, with D tentatively TRBD1 (5 bases). CDR3 length: 12 amino acids. Germline values: CDR1 LGHDT, CDR2 YNNKEL (reference sequence). Trimming left V 5 bases short and J 3 bases short, with 5 bases between. CDR3 protein: CASSTGYNEQFF. The CDR3 DNA reads as TGTGCCAGCAGCACAGGCTACAATGAGCAGTTCTTC.

V and J are TRBV7-3 and TRBJ1-4; D not certain. The ends were cut back, 3 bases at V and 4 bases at J, with 9 bases in the middle. CDR1 and CDR2 (germline): SGHTA, FQGTGA. The CDR3 length is 14 residues. Here the CDR3 DNA reads TGTGCCAGCAGCTTCCGGGATATTAATGAAAAACTGTTTTTT. It is translated as CASSFRDINEKLFF.

This clone came up once. The genes are TRBV30 and TRBJ1-5; tentative D call: TRBD1 (6 bases). The CDR3 runs to 15 residues. Germline assignment: CDR1 GTSNPN and CDR2 SVGIG (reference sequence). Between the trimmed V and J ends, which lost 1 base and 0 bases, there was a span of 10 bases. The CDR3 loop reads CAWSAGQNSNQPQHF. As DNA, the CDR3 is TGTGCCTGGAGTGCCGGACAGAATAGCAATCAGCCCCAGCATTTT.

This clone has just a few counts. This chain connects TRBV28 to TRBJ1-5, with D unresolved. Trimming removed 7 bases from V and 7 bases from J, with 14 bases in between. CDR1 and CDR2 from the germline V gene are MDHEN and SYDVKM. The CDR3 length is 13 residues. The chain's CDR3 is CASTNLVRQPQHF. The CDR3 DNA is TGTGCCAGCACCAACTTGGTCCGGCAGCCCCAGCATTTT.

The V and J genes are TRBV6-5 and TRBJ2-1, with 11 bases that match TRBD2. CDR1 MNHEY and CDR2 SVGAGI come from the germline V gene. Losses at the gene ends were 7 bases for V and 6 bases for J; bases not matched to a gene: 2. The CDR3 sequence is 13 residues long. The CDR3 spells CASTSGGSNEQFF. As DNA, the CDR3 is TGTGCCAGCACTAGCGGGGGGAGCAATGAGCAGTTCTTC.

This CDR3 reads CASSGLTGESGNTIYF. The CDR3 bases are TGTGCCAGCAGTGGTTTGACAGGGGAATCTGGAAACACCATATATTTT. The V and J genes are TRBV6-1 and TRBJ1-3; 8 nucleotides align to TRBD1. The CDR3 has 16 residues. Germline CDR1 and CDR2: MNHNS and SASEGT. The J segment lost 1 base and the V segment lost 4 bases, leaving 6 bases of the junction unmatched.

In regard to this clone: Other DNA sequences from this sample encode an identical CDR3 as well. The chain links TRBV5-1 to TRBJ2-5; possible D gene TRBD2, 6 bases. The V end lost 4 bases, the J end lost 2 bases, and 12 bases lay between the germline ends. The germline V gene encodes CDR1 SGHRS and CDR2 YFSETQ. The CDR3 has 14 residues. Written as DNA, the CDR3 is TGCGCCAGCAGCCTCTCGGGAGAACAAGAGACCCAGTACTTC. It encodes CASSLSGEQETQYF.

The table lists this clone with a count of one. The chain recombines TRBV7-9 with TRBJ1-3; D gene uncertain. Per germline, CDR1 SEHNR and CDR2 FQNEAQ (reference sequence). Trimming removed 2 bases at V and 4 bases at J, with 9 bases between. The CDR3 length is 14 residues. CDR3 DNA sequence: TGTGCCAGCAGCTTATTCGCACAGGGAAACACCATATATTTT. Its translation: CASSLFAQGNTIYF.

This clone has a handful of counts. The V and J genes are TRBV15 and TRBJ2-1; 7 nucleotides match TRBD1. The CDR3 runs 14 residues. J was trimmed by 6 bases and V by 1 base; bases with no gene match: 3. CDR1 is LNHNV and CDR2 is YYDKDF in the germline V gene (reference sequence). This CDR3 is CATSRATGSNEQFF. Here the CDR3 DNA reads TGTGCCACCAGCAGAGCGACAGGGTCCAATGAGCAGTTCTTC.